These 16 T cell receptor beta chains were sequenced from one sample in a study of T-cell memory formation after mild COVID-19. TCRdb passed the 5' RACE reads through MiXCR, listing each CDR3 protein once. The data contain about 290,000 distinct CDR3 sequences, 15% to 20% of them singletons. Material for sequencing was PBMCs or a T cell subset sorted from them (not recorded which). These receptors all stem from a man aged 18 to 35 who had mild COVID-19 (a few samples of this study predate the infection). Cell type and time point are not known.

J is TRBJ1-2 and V is TRBV19, with TRBD1 as a possible D gene (6 bases). Trimming removed 7 bases at V and 6 bases at J, with 18 bases between. Looked up from germline, CDR1 is LNHDA and CDR2 is SQIVND (reference sequence). The CDR3 runs 14 residues. The CDR3 spells CASMFSGGANGYTF. DNA of the CDR3: TGTGCCAGTATGTTTTCCGGGGGCGCCAATGGCTACACCTTC.

J is TRBJ1-6 and V is TRBV5-1, with D unresolved. Germline V gene sequence: CDR1 SGHRS, CDR2 YFSETQ. The V end was cut by 0 bases, the J end by 9 bases, with 13 bases between. The CDR3 is 15 amino acids. The CDR3, as DNA: TGCGCCAGCAGCTTGGCGGGGATCGAAGGTTCACCCCTCCACTTT. Its translation is CASSLAGIEGSPLHF.

The genes are TRBV20-1 and TRBJ2-4; D is ambiguous. V was trimmed by 0 bases and J by 8 bases, leaving 14 bases between them. The CDR3 consists of 14 residues. CDR1 is DFQATT, CDR2 SNEGSKA, per germline (reference sequence). The CDR3 loop is CSARDQAKRDIQYF. The CDR3 bases are TGCAGTGCTAGAGATCAGGCAAAGAGAGACATTCAGTACTTC.

Only a few counts were recorded for this clonotype. The chain employs TRBV5-1 and TRBJ2-7; D call uncertain. Germline V lookup: CDR1 SGHRS, CDR2 YFSETQ. V lost 1 base and J 4 bases, leaving 6 bases between the germline ends. This CDR3 comprises 12 residues. The CDR3 coding sequence is TGCGCCAGCAGCTTGATCGGTTACGAGCAGTACTTC. Amino acids: CASSLIGYEQYF.

This clonotype occurred a few times. The gene calls are TRBV28 and TRBJ1-3, with 7 bases identical to TRBD1. With 1 base clipped from V and 8 bases from J, the junction kept 5 bases outside the gene matches. Germline CDR1 and CDR2: MDHEN and SYDVKM. CDR3 length equals 14 residues. In DNA, the CDR3 is TGTGCCAGCAGTTTATACACAGGGGTGGACACCATATATTTT. It encodes CASSLYTGVDTIYF.

A few counts support this clonotype. The V and J genes are TRBV4-1 and TRBJ1-1; D call uncertain. The CDR3 is made up of 16 amino acids. Germline V lookup: CDR1 MGHRA, CDR2 YSYEKL. Trimming removed 2 bases at V and 3 bases at J, with 16 bases between. This CDR3 is CASSQNLAMGYTEAFF. The CDR3 DNA follows: TGCGCCAGCAGCCAAAATTTAGCAATGGGGTACACTGAAGCTTTCTTT.

The chain is built from TRBV6-2 or TRBV6-3 and TRBJ1-2; the D is unclear. Trimming stripped 7 bases from V and 7 bases from J, with 13 bases between. The germline CDR1 and CDR2 sequences are MNHEY and SVGEGT. The length of the CDR3 is 12 residues. As DNA, the CDR3 is TGTGCCAGCACCCCCCGGGGTAGTGGCTACACCTTC. Its translation: CASTPRGSGYTF.

The J gene is TRBJ2-5, the V gene TRBV6-4, with 8 bases that match TRBD2. The germline V gene encodes CDR1 MRHNA and CDR2 SNTAGT. The CDR3 sequence is 13 residues long. The junction had 3 bases not matched to a gene; V was cut back by 6 bases and J by 3 bases. This CDR3 reads CASSETSEETQYF. CDR3 in DNA: TGTGCCAGCAGCGAGACTAGCGAAGAGACCCAGTACTTC.

A note on this clonotype: At one end, the junction sequence differs from germline, possibly due to a read error. This rearrangement joins TRBV18 to TRBJ1-2; 9 bases fit TRBD1. The germline gives CDR1 KGHSH, CDR2 LQKENI. The CDR3 contains 14 residues. The CDR3 DNA reads TGTGCCAGCTCACCGCCGGGACAGGGCCGAGGCTGCACCTTC. Encoded protein: CASSPPGQGRGCTF.

This clonotype appeared a few times. J is TRBJ2-3 and V is TRBV6-5; 10 bases fit TRBD1. The CDR3 has 17 residues. Trimming cost V 6 bases and J 1 base; bases outside gene matches: 10. Germline assignment: CDR1 MNHEY and CDR2 SVGAGI. The CDR3 loop is CASSPGTGVWGTDTQYF. The CDR3 DNA is TGTGCCAGCAGCCCCGGGACAGGGGTTTGGGGCACAGATACGCAGTATTTT.

The chain uses TRBV15 and TRBJ2-6; TRBD1 or TRBD2 may be the D gene (5 bases each). The CDR3 sequence is 16 residues long. V was pared by 1 base and J by 0 bases, with 7 bases between. The germline gives CDR1 LNHNV, CDR2 YYDKDF (reference sequence). CDR3 nucleotide sequence: TGTGCCACCAGCAGAGGGGGGATCTCTGGGGCCAACGTCCTGACTTTC. This encodes CATSRGGISGANVLTF.

The chain recombines TRBV9 with TRBJ1-2; 7 nucleotides agree with TRBD1. The trim removed 0 bases at V and 4 bases at J, leaving 3 bases unmatched. This CDR3 has 14 residues. Germline CDR1 reads SGDLS; CDR2 reads YYNGEE. CDR3 sequence reads: CASSVEGTAYGYTF. CDR3 DNA: TGTGCCAGCAGCGTAGAGGGGACAGCCTATGGCTACACCTTC.

The chain combines TRBV7-3 with TRBJ2-1; 7 nucleotides agree with TRBD2. Germline-derived CDR1 and CDR2 are SGHTA and FQGTGA. The CDR3 is made up of 15 amino acids. J gave up 7 bases and V 3 bases, and 9 bases lay outside the gene matches. For the CDR3, the DNA is TGTGCCAGCAGCTTGCCGGGGGGAGAACGTAATGAGCAGTTCTTC. Translation gives CASSLPGGERNEQFF.

This rearrangement joins TRBV7-3 to TRBJ2-5, with unresolved D. The CDR3 has 13 amino acids. Trimming removed 3 bases at V and 1 base at J, with 6 bases between. Germline V gene data show CDR1 as SGHTA and CDR2 as FQGTGA. CDR3 nucleotides: TGTGCCAGCAGCTTTGGGTCCCAAGAGACCCAGTACTTC. Its protein is CASSFGSQETQYF.

This CDR3 reads CASSRRGNQPQHF. The CDR3 bases are TGTGCCAGCAGCCGACGTGGCAATCAGCCCCAGCATTTT. The V gene is TRBV6-2 or TRBV6-3, the J gene TRBJ1-5; D call uncertain. The CDR3 length is 13 residues. Trimming stripped 6 bases from V and 2 bases from J, with 8 bases between. Germline V gene sequence: CDR1 MNHEY, CDR2 SVGEGT.

This clonotype came up a few times. The V and J genes are TRBV6-1 and TRBJ2-5; D perhaps matches TRBD1 (5 bases). V shed 2 bases and J shed 5 bases, with 15 bases lying between them. This CDR3 has 15 amino acids. From germline, CDR1 is MNHNS and CDR2 SASEGT. CDR3 sequence reads: CASSERFRAVETQYF. CDR3 DNA: TGTGCCAGCAGTGAACGGTTCAGGGCTGTCGAGACCCAGTACTTC.